These 28 T cell receptor beta chains share one sample of origin, sequenced in a study of blood T cells in healthy people across ages. A second PCR, run for about 7 to 11 cycles, used a sample-barcoded 5' primer plus a J-beta primer mix. TCRdb re-derived calls from the 5' RACE reads in MiXCR, one entry per CDR3 protein. The data hold hundreds of thousands of distinct CDR3 sequences, with around 38% observed a single time. Sequencing was done on a sample of blood. These receptors were obtained from a man at least 80 years old in good health.

The rearrangement links TRBV9 to TRBJ2-3; TRBD2 aligns across 11 bases. The length of the CDR3 is 17 residues. The V segment lost 0 bases and the J segment 1 base; nucleotides outside the gene matches: 4. CDR1 is SGDLS and CDR2 is YYNGEE in the germline V gene. CDR3 residues: CASSVASGGPRTDTQYF. The CDR3 DNA is TGTGCCAGCAGCGTAGCTAGCGGGGGGCCTCGCACAGATACGCAGTATTTT.

This clonotype has a count of ten or more. V is TRBV4-1 and J is TRBJ2-3; D perhaps matches TRBD2 (6 bases). This CDR3 spans 21 amino acids. Germline assignment: CDR1 MGHRA and CDR2 YSYEKL. The V end was cut by 4 bases, the J end by 4 bases, with 33 bases between. The CDR3 DNA reads TGCGCCAGCAGCCGTAGAATAGTACAAACCGGGACTCGGGAAGGCGCAGATACGCAGTATTTT. It codes for CASSRRIVQTGTREGADTQYF.

The rearrangement uses TRBV20-1 and TRBJ1-1; D remains ambiguous. The germline V gene has CDR1 DFQATT and CDR2 SNEGSKA (reference sequence). Trimming shortened V by 6 bases and J by 4 bases, and 12 bases separated the two germline ends. CDR3 length equals 12 residues. CDR3 DNA sequence: TGCAGTGCACAGCCCGGTAGCACTGAAGCTTTCTTT. This encodes CSAQPGSTEAFF.

There are a few counts of this clonotype. DNA of the CDR3: TGTGCCAGCAGTGTTCCGGGACAGATCTCTGGGGCCAACGTCCTGACTTTC. It codes for CASSVPGQISGANVLTF. This rearrangement joins TRBV25-1 to TRBJ2-6, with 7 bases identical to TRBD1. CDR1 MGHDK and CDR2 SYGVNS come from the germline V gene. The V and J ends lost 4 bases and 0 bases, in that order; junction bases with no gene match: 6. The CDR3 runs 17 residues. Together with reference TRBV25-1 and TRBJ2-6, the CDR3 gives the full variable domain: EADIYQTPRYLVIGTGKKITLECSQTMGHDKMYWYQQDPGMELHLIHYSYGVNSTEKGDLSSESTVSRIRTEHFPLTLESARPSHTSQYLCASSVPGQISGANVLTFGAGSRLTVL.

The chain carries TRBV7-2 and TRBJ2-3; 10 nucleotides match TRBD2. Germline CDR1 reads SGHTA; CDR2 reads FQGNSA. V was clipped by 4 bases and J by 4 bases; unmatched bases: 14. This CDR3 is built from 18 residues. DNA of the CDR3: TGTGCCAGCAGCTCCCCCCGAAGGAGCAGCGGGGGGGCAGATACGCAGTATTTT. It codes for CASSSPRRSSGGADTQYF.

The rearrangement uses TRBV4-1 and TRBJ1-5; a weak D match, TRBD1 (6 bases). Germline V lookup: CDR1 MGHRA, CDR2 YSYEKL. V lost 0 bases, J lost 4 bases, and 13 bases lay in between. The CDR3 is made up of 16 amino acids. The CDR3 spells CASSQDGGGGNQPQHF. CDR3 coding DNA: TGCGCCAGCAGCCAAGACGGGGGGGGCGGAAATCAGCCCCAGCATTTT.

This chain links TRBV7-3 with TRBJ2-1; 9 nucleotides line up with TRBD1. Germline trimming cut 5 bases from V and 5 bases from J; bases unmatched to any gene: 10. Germline CDR1 is SGHTA and CDR2 is FQGTGA. The CDR3 runs to 16 residues. The CDR3 DNA sequence: TGTGCCAGCAGCCCCCGGACCGGGACAGGGAACAATGAGCAGTTCTTC. Its protein product is CASSPRTGTGNNEQFF.

This clonotype was found a few times. The J gene is TRBJ1-1, the V gene TRBV12-3 or TRBV12-4, with D possibly being TRBD1 (5 bases). Trimming took off 2 bases at V and 4 bases at J, with 17 bases between the two ends. This CDR3 has 16 amino acids. The CDR3 DNA sequence: TGTGCCAGCAGTTTATTTGGTGCAGGGAGGGGCACTGAAGCTTTCTTT. Protein product: CASSLFGAGRGTEAFF.

There are many counts of this clonotype. The rearrangement joins TRBV5-6 to TRBJ2-7; D not certain. Per the germline V gene, CDR1 is SGHDT and CDR2 is YYEEEE. The CDR3 is 15 residues long. Trimming removed 0 bases at V and 0 bases at J, with 10 bases between. DNA of the CDR3: TGTGCCAGCAGCTTGGGGCAGCCTGGCTCCTACGAGCAGTACTTC. Amino acid sequence: CASSLGQPGSYEQYF. Drawing the rest from reference TRBV5-6 and TRBJ2-7, the complete variable domain is DAGVTQSPTHLIKTRGQQVTLRCSPKSGHDTVSWYQQALGQGPQFIFQYYEEEERQRGNFPDRFSGHQFPNYSSELNVNALLLGDSALYLCASSLGQPGSYEQYFGPGTRLTVT.

The gene calls are TRBV20-1 and TRBJ2-3; 7 bases map to TRBD2. The germline V gene encodes CDR1 DFQATT and CDR2 SNEGSKA (reference sequence). V lost 5 bases to trimming and J lost 2 bases; unmatched junction nucleotides: 7. CDR3 length equals 14 residues. The CDR3 DNA sequence: TGCAGTGCTGGGGGGAGGGGTCACACAGATACGCAGTATTTT. The encoded protein is CSAGGRGHTDTQYF.

Turning to this clonotype: Sequence at one end of the junction differs from germline and may be a read error. The rearrangement uses TRBV18 and TRBJ2-4; 8 bases fit TRBD1. Germline assignment: CDR1 KGHSH and CDR2 LQKENI. CDR3 length: 13 residues. CDR3 region: CTSSPDRVRIQYF. The CDR3 region has the DNA TGTACCAGCTCACCGGACAGGGTGCGCATTCAGTACTTC.

The chain links TRBV4-3 to TRBJ2-7; D unclear. V was pared by 4 bases and J by 3 bases, with 16 bases between. The CDR3 is made up of 15 amino acids. Germline V lookup: CDR1 LGHNA, CDR2 YSLEER. CDR3 loop: CASSPLEWYCYEQYF. In nucleotides, the CDR3 is TGCGCCAGCAGCCCCCTGGAGTGGTACTGCTACGAGCAGTACTTC.

J is TRBJ1-5 and V is TRBV20-1, with 9 bases identical to TRBD1. V lost 0 bases, J lost 1 base, and 4 bases stayed unmatched. The CDR3 is made up of 16 amino acids. CDR1 is DFQATT and CDR2 is SNEGSKA in the germline V gene (reference sequence). CDR3: CSARDPGTGSNQPQHF. The CDR3 bases are TGCAGTGCTAGAGATCCCGGGACAGGGAGCAATCAGCCCCAGCATTTT.

In its sample, this clonotype was seen a few times. This chain connects TRBV29-1 to TRBJ2-1, with D hard to call. Per germline, CDR1 SQVTM and CDR2 ANQGSEA. The V end lost 3 bases, the J end lost 13 bases, and 16 bases lay between the germline ends. The CDR3 spans 12 residues. In nucleotides, the CDR3 is TGCAGCGTTGAGATACCGATCAAGACCCAGTTCTTC. Protein sequence: CSVEIPIKTQFF.

This clonotype was seen only a few times. This chain links TRBV20-1 with TRBJ2-7, with 9 bases identical to TRBD2. There are 14 residues in the CDR3. CDR1 DFQATT and CDR2 SNEGSKA come from the germline V gene (reference sequence). The ends lost 6 bases at V and 2 bases at J; junction bases unmatched: 8. The CDR3 DNA follows: TGCAGTGCCCTGACTAGCGGACGAGCCTACGAGCAGTACTTC. This codes for CSALTSGRAYEQYF.

The sample holds one count of this clonotype. A read error may be the cause here, since a much bigger clone is one base away. The genes are TRBV29-1 and TRBJ2-5; TRBD2 matches 11 bases. Matching the DNA end better, TRBJ2-1 makes the J call doubtful. CDR3 length: 16 residues. CDR1 SQVTM and CDR2 ANQGSEA come from the germline V gene. The CDR3 bases are TGCAGCGCCGCAACCCCGACTAGCGGGATACCAGAGACCCAGTTCTTC. As protein: CSAATPTSGIPETQFF.

This clonotype was seen more than once but under ten times. The V call is TRBV11-2, the J call TRBJ2-1; 13 bases match TRBD2. The V and J ends lost 5 bases and 6 bases, in that order; junction bases with no gene match: 7. This CDR3 has 16 residues. The germline V gene has CDR1 SGHAT and CDR2 FQNNGV. The CDR3 DNA sequence: TGTGCCAGCAGCACCCATGGGACTAGCGGGATCAATGAGCAGTTCTTC. Translating it yields CASSTHGTSGINEQFF.

This clonotype was counted only a few times. The gene calls are TRBV9 and TRBJ2-1; the D is unclear. V lost 0 bases to trimming and J lost 2 bases, with 12 bases between them. CDR1 is SGDLS and CDR2 is YYNGEE in the germline V gene. The CDR3 is 16 amino acids. The CDR3 region has the DNA TGTGCCAGCAGCGTAGCCCCTAGTTCCCCCTACAATGAGCAGTTCTTC. Translation gives CASSVAPSSPYNEQFF.

This chain connects TRBV6-5 to TRBJ1-1; 8 bases align to TRBD1. This CDR3 region has 13 residues. Germline V CDR1 and CDR2: MNHEY, SVGAGI. V shed 6 bases, J shed 10 bases, and the junction held 10 bases outside the gene matches. The CDR3 nucleotides read TGTGCCAGCAGCCTCACAGGGGGATCTGGAGCTTTCTTT. This codes for CASSLTGGSGAFF.

This clonotype was recorded a few times. The rearrangement links TRBV4-3 to TRBJ1-4; 7 nucleotides line up with TRBD1. The CDR3 length is 14 residues. Per the germline V gene, CDR1 is LGHNA and CDR2 is YSLEER. J lost 8 bases, V lost 5 bases, and 8 bases had no gene match. The CDR3 DNA reads TGCGCCAGCAGCACCCGACAGGGTGAGGAAAAACTGTTTTTT. It yields the protein CASSTRQGEEKLFF.

The rearrangement links TRBV18 to TRBJ2-1; 8 positions agree with TRBD2. V trimming: 2 bases; J trimming: 5 bases; junction bases outside the gene matches: 11. CDR3 length: 17 amino acids. In germline, CDR1 is KGHSH, CDR2 LQKENI. Written as DNA, the CDR3 is TGTGCCAGCTCACCATTTCCCCCAAGCGGGGGTAACAATGAGCAGTTCTTC. The encoded protein is CASSPFPPSGGNNEQFF.

V and J are TRBV6-6 and TRBJ2-1, with D perhaps TRBD1 or TRBD2 (5 bases each). V was clipped by 6 bases and J by 5 bases, with 20 bases between them. This CDR3 spans 16 amino acids. CDR1 and CDR2 from the germline V gene are MNHNY and SVGAGI (reference sequence). DNA of the CDR3: TGTGCCAGCAGAACCTTAGGGACCGAAGCTAACAATGAGCAGTTCTTC. Translating it yields CASRTLGTEANNEQFF.

In this sample, this clonotype turned up many times. The rearrangement joins TRBV6-2 or TRBV6-3 to TRBJ1-1; D gene ambiguous. V lost 4 bases to trimming and J lost 5 bases, with 17 bases between them. CDR1 is MNHEY and CDR2 is SVGEGT in the germline V gene. CDR3 length equals 15 residues. The DNA for the CDR3 is TGTGCCAGCAGTTTTGGCAGGTGGTCGACAACTGAAGCTTTCTTT. Protein: CASSFGRWSTTEAFF.

This clonotype showed up many times. V usage is TRBV4-2 and J usage is TRBJ2-3; possibly TRBD2 for D (6 bases). The germline V and J ends were trimmed by 2 bases and 7 bases, with 16 bases remaining between them. The CDR3 sequence is 15 residues long. Germline loops: CDR1 LGHNA, CDR2 YNFKEQ. This CDR3 is CASSQPGPGRNTQYF. In DNA, the CDR3 is TGTGCCAGCAGCCAACCGGGCCCCGGGAGAAATACGCAGTATTTT.

This clonotype was observed once. The genes are TRBV28 and TRBJ2-4; 10 nucleotides agree with TRBD1. The V and J ends lost 1 base and 3 bases, in that order; junction bases with no gene match: 3. The CDR3 runs 16 residues. Germline V CDR1 and CDR2: MDHEN, SYDVKM. CDR3: CASSLLGTGDKNIQYF. The CDR3 nucleotides read TGTGCCAGCAGTTTATTGGGGACAGGGGACAAAAACATTCAGTACTTC.

This clonotype has only a few counts. This rearrangement joins TRBV6-2 or TRBV6-3 to TRBJ2-7; 11 bases line up with TRBD2. CDR1 is MNHEY and CDR2 is SVGEGT in the germline V gene. Unmatched junction bases numbered 3, after V lost 0 bases and J lost 2 bases. The CDR3 runs 16 residues. The CDR3 protein is CASSYSSGRGTYEQYF. DNA for the CDR3: TGTGCCAGCAGTTACTCTAGCGGGAGGGGTACCTACGAGCAGTACTTC.

The gene calls are TRBV7-9 and TRBJ2-3; the D is unclear. The germline V and J ends were trimmed by 6 bases and 0 bases, with 13 bases remaining between them. CDR1 is SEHNR and CDR2 is FQNEAQ in the germline V gene (reference sequence). The CDR3 covers 15 residues. CDR3 amino acids: CASSLSAASTDTQYF. In nucleotides, the CDR3 is TGTGCCAGCAGTTTATCGGCGGCCAGCACAGATACGCAGTATTTT.

This clonotype showed up many times. The chain has TRBV11-3 and TRBJ2-3, with 11 bases that match TRBD2. Germline CDR1 reads SGHNT; CDR2 reads YENEEA. This CDR3 is built from 15 residues. V lost 4 bases, J lost 5 bases, and 5 bases stayed unmatched. The CDR3 is CASSSTSGGGDTQYF. Here the CDR3 DNA reads TGTGCCAGCAGCTCAACTAGCGGGGGAGGAGATACGCAGTATTTT.